The clone carrying this T cell receptor beta chain was recorded only once. Its matching antigen is unknown. The sample belongs to a study of OX40 agonist ivuxolimab in advanced cancers. Study conclusions and caveats: Blood T cells, both CD4+ and CD8+, expanded clonally by week 6 at 0.1 to 3.0 mg/kg.

Baseline was the first blood sampling point, followed by cycle 4 day 1 and cycle 7 day 1. Profiling relied on immunoSEQ multiplex PCR, and the TCRdb table lists in-frame clones only, not all of them. The table includes 60,000 to 75,000 clones, about 88% detected once. The sample consisted of CD4+ or CD8+ T cells sorted from blood, taken in a trial of the OX40 agonist ivuxolimab. This receptor was taken from an adult with an advanced solid tumor such as melanoma, head and neck, liver or kidney cancer.

The CDR3 DNA reads as TGTGCCAGCAGCGAGGGACTAGCGGGCGCGGGGACCCAGTACTTC. It yields the protein CASSEGLAGAGTQYF. The chain links TRBV7-3 to TRBJ2-5, with 12 bases lining up with TRBD2. V dropped 5 bases and J dropped 7; count of bases not matched to a gene: 8. The V gene's germline CDR1 is SGHTA and CDR2 FQGTGA. The CDR3 consists of 15 residues.